One and the same sample provided the 11 T cell receptor beta chains below, sequenced in a study of neoadjuvant anti-PD-1 for oral cavity cancer. The time point is: after neoadjuvant nivolumab, at surgical resection. Some clones are missing from TCRdb's copy, which holds only in-frame ones; the method was immunoSEQ multiplex PCR. The table shows tens of thousands of clones, with 65% to 85% occurring only once. The sequencing here drew on PBMCs, taken after nivolumab (anti-PD-1) treatment. The origin of the receptors is a person between 35 and 79 years old with oral cavity squamous cell carcinoma.

Sample share makes this clone medium-sized. This chain uses TRBV28 with TRBJ2-3, with 15 positions matching TRBD2. Germline lookup yields CDR1 MDHEN and CDR2 SYDVKM. V dropped 5 bases and J dropped 2; count of bases not matched to a gene: 8. There are 18 residues in the CDR3. CDR3 loop: CASSPGLAGGRDTDTQYF. The CDR3 DNA sequence: TGTGCCAGCAGTCCAGGACTAGCGGGAGGGAGGGACACAGATACGCAGTATTTT.

The sample holds a few counts of this clone. The V call is TRBV5-1, the J call TRBJ2-1; the match to TRBD1 covers 7 bases. The V and J ends lost 1 base and 0 bases, in that order; junction bases with no gene match: 7. Germline values: CDR1 SGHRS, CDR2 YFSETQ. The CDR3 covers 17 residues. CDR3 sequence (DNA): TGCGCCAGCAGCTTGTGGCCCGGACAGGCCTCCTACAATGAGCAGTTCTTC. Its translation: CASSLWPGQASYNEQFF. The full variable domain, with the rest looked up from reference TRBV5-1 and TRBJ2-1, is KAGVTQTPRYLIKTRGQQVTLSCSPISGHRSVSWYQQTPGQGLQFLFEYFSETQRNKGNFPGRFSGRQFSNSRSEMNVSTLELGDSALYLCASSLWPGQASYNEQFFGPGTRLTVL.

This chain links TRBV27 with TRBJ2-1; TRBD2 matches 11 bases. Germline trimming cut 6 bases from V and 5 bases from J; bases unmatched to any gene: 9. The germline CDR1 and CDR2 sequences are MNHEY and SMNVEV (reference sequence). The CDR3 sequence is 16 residues long. CDR3 residues: CASRLTGTSGNNEQFF. The CDR3 DNA reads TGTGCCAGCAGACTCACCGGGACTAGCGGCAACAATGAGCAGTTCTTC.

J is TRBJ2-2 and V is TRBV29-1, with 7 bases matching TRBD1. This CDR3 contains 13 residues. Germline V gene lookup returns CDR1 SQVTM and CDR2 ANQGSEA. V lost 6 bases to trimming and J lost 1 base; unmatched junction nucleotides: 2. The chain's CDR3 is CSVRGRNTGELFF. CDR3 nucleotide sequence: TGCAGCGTGAGGGGGCGGAACACCGGGGAGCTGTTTTTT.

The chain links TRBV10-1 to TRBJ2-1; no reliable D call. The CDR3 loop spans 14 amino acids. The germline V gene encodes CDR1 WNHNN and CDR2 SYGVQD (reference sequence). Deletions cut 3 bases from V and 4 bases from J, with 10 bases between. The CDR3 nucleotides read TGCGCCAGCAGTGACCCGGACGTTTACAATGAGCAGTTCTTC. Its translation: CASSDPDVYNEQFF.

V usage is TRBV27 and J usage is TRBJ2-1; no reliable D call. The CDR3 covers 16 residues. Germline V gene lookup returns CDR1 MNHEY and CDR2 SMNVEV (reference sequence). Trimming cost V 4 bases and J 0 bases, with 13 bases left between them. The CDR3: CASSSGTRNSYNEQFF. The CDR3 coding sequence is TGTGCCAGCAGTTCGGGCACCCGTAACTCCTACAATGAGCAGTTCTTC.

This clone was observed a handful of times. This chain links TRBV27 with TRBJ1-1; D gene ambiguous. V shed 3 bases and J shed 4 bases, with 6 bases lying between them. The CDR3 covers 12 residues. Germline CDR1 is MNHEY and CDR2 is SMNVEV (reference sequence). The CDR3 DNA follows: TGTGCCAGCAGTTTCCGGGGCACTGAAGCTTTCTTT. This gives the protein CASSFRGTEAFF.

This clone was found a few times. The chain links TRBV15 to TRBJ1-4; D may be TRBD1 (5 bases). Germline V gives CDR1 LNHNV, CDR2 YYDKDF (reference sequence). V lost 0 bases to trimming and J lost 7 bases, with 12 bases between them. The CDR3 totals 15 residues. The CDR3 DNA is TGTGCCACCAGCAGAGACCCGGGACGAGGTGAAAAACTGTTTTTT. Protein product: CATSRDPGRGEKLFF.

The chain links TRBV30 to TRBJ1-6; D gene unclear. Per germline, CDR1 GTSNPN and CDR2 SVGIG (reference sequence). V was pared by 4 bases and J by 4 bases, with 17 bases between. This CDR3 region has 16 residues. CDR3 bases: TGTGCCTGGACCCCCGGAGTCGCTATTTATAATTCACCCCTCCACTTT. This encodes CAWTPGVAIYNSPLHF.

This sequence joins TRBV7-8 and TRBJ2-1; TRBD2 matches 12 bases. The germline V gene encodes CDR1 SGHVS and CDR2 FQNEAQ. V trimming: 0 bases; J trimming: 7 bases; junction bases outside the gene matches: 7. The CDR3 is made up of 17 amino acids. The CDR3 region has the DNA TGTGCCAGCAGCTTAGCGGTGTCTAGCGGGGGGGCAAATGAGCAGTTCTTC. Translated: CASSLAVSSGGANEQFF.

This clone was observed a single time. The chain joins TRBV18 to TRBJ2-1; tentative D call: TRBD1 (10 bases). Trimming left V 4 bases short and J 7 bases short, with 26 bases between. The CDR3 spans 18 residues. CDR1 and CDR2 (germline): KGHSH, LQKENI. CDR3 sequence: CASSRQGAGSGRGNEQFF. The CDR3 bases are TGTGCCAGCTCACGACAGGGGGCTGGTAGCGGGAGAGGAAATGAGCAGTTCTTC. The variable domain in full, completed from reference TRBV18 and TRBJ2-1, reads NAGVMQNPRHLVRRRGQEARLRCSPMKGHSHVYWYRQLPEEGLKFMVYLQKENIIDESGMPKERFSAEFPKEGPSILRIQQVVRGDSAAYFCASSRQGAGSGRGNEQFFGPGTRLTVL.